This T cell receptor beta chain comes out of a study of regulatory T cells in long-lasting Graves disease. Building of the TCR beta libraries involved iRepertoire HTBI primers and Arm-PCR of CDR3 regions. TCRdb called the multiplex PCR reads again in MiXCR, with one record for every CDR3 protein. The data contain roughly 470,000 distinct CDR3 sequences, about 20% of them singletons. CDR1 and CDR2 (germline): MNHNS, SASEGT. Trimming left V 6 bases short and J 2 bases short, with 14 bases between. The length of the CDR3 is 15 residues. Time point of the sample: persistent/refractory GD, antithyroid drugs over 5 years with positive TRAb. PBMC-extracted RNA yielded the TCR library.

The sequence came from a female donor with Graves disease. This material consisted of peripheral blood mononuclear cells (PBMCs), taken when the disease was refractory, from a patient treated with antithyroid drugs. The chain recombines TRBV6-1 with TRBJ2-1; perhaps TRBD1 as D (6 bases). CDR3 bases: TGTGCCAGCAGGAAACAGGGTTTTACCTACAATGAGCAGTTCTTC. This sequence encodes CASRKQGFTYNEQFF.